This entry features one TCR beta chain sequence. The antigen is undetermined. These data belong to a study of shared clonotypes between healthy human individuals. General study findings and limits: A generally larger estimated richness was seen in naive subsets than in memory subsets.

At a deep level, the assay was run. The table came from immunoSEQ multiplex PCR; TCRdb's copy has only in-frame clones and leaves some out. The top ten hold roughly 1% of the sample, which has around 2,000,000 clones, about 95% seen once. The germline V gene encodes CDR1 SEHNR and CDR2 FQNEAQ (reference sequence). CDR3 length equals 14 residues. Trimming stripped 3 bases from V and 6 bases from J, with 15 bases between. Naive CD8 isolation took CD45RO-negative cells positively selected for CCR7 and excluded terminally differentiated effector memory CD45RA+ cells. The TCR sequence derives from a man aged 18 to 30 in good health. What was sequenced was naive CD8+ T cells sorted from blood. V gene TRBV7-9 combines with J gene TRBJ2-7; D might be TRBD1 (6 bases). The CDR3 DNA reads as TGTGCCAGCAGCTTCTCCGAGGGGGTTAGCGAGCAGTACTTC. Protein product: CASSFSEGVSEQYF. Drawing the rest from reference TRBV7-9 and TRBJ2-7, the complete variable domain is DTGVSQNPRHKITKRGQNVTFRCDPISEHNRLYWYRQTLGQGPEFLTYFQNEAQLEKSRLLSDRFSAERPKGSFSTLEIQRTEQGDSAMYLCASSFSEGVSEQYFGPGTRLTVT.